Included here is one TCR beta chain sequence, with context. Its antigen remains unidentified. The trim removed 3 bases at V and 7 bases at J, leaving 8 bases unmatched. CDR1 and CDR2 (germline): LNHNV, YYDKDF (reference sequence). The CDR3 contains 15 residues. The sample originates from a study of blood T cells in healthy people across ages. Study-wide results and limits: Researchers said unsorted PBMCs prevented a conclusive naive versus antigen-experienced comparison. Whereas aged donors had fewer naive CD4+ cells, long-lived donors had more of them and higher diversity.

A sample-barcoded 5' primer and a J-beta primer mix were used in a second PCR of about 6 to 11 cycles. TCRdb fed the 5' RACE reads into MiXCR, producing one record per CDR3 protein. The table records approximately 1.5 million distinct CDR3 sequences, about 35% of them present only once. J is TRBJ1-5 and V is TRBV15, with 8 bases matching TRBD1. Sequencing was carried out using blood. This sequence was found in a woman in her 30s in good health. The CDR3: CATSSMQGAGQPQHF. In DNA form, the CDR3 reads TGTGCCACCAGCAGTATGCAGGGGGCTGGGCAGCCCCAGCATTTT.